A selection of T cell receptor beta chains follows, all from one sample in a study of technical replicates of blood from a few donors. The data were produced by immunoSEQ multiplex PCR, yet TCRdb's version contains in-frame clones alone and is incomplete. The sample lists about 88,000 clones, around 94% seen once, with 0.25% in the top ten. The sample taken for sequencing was T cells isolated from PBMCs. Receptors originate from a human donor in good health. CDR3s include the opening cysteine and the closing phenylalanine or tryptophan. The D gene is left open where the match is weak. Size is omitted from some rows. Given values are once, few, many or a class for expanded clones.

V gene	J gene	clone size	D gene	CDR3 protein	CDR3 DNA
TRBV30	TRBJ1-2	-	-	CAWSGSDLQGYTF	TGTGCCTGGAGTGGCAGCGACCTTCAAGGCTACACCTTC
TRBV28	TRBJ2-3	once	TRBD2	CASDSGGPTDTQYF	TGTGCCAGCGATTCGGGAGGGCCGACAGATACGCAGTATTTT
TRBV4-1	TRBJ2-5	-	-	CASSQGLQKQETQYF	TGCGCCAGCAGCCAAGGCCTACAGAAACAAGAGACCCAGTACTTC
TRBV5-5	TRBJ1-4	once	-	CASTLSAANEKLFF	TGTGCCAGCACTCTATCCGCGGCTAATGAAAAACTGTTTTTT
TRBV27	TRBJ1-6	-	-	CASWSQSYNSPLHF	TGTGCCAGCTGGTCGCAGTCTTATAATTCACCCCTCCACTTT
TRBV9	TRBJ2-1	-	TRBD2	CASSVAKVSISGGPSYNEQFF	TGTGCCAGCAGCGTAGCTAAGGTTTCTATTAGCGGGGGCCCCTCCTACAATGAGCAGTTCTTC
TRBV2	TRBJ2-7	-	TRBD1	CASDPGQGRYEQYF	TGTGCCAGCGACCCGGGACAGGGTCGGTACGAGCAGTACTTC
TRBV18	TRBJ1-1	-	TRBD1	CASSPPNSGQSTEAFF	TGTGCCAGCTCACCTCCCAACTCGGGACAGTCGACTGAAGCTTTCTTT
TRBV19	TRBJ1-4	-	-	CASSSSYSQVATNEKLFF	TGTGCCAGTAGTAGCTCCTACAGTCAGGTTGCAACTAATGAAAAACTGTTTTTT
TRBV5-1	TRBJ1-1	-	TRBD1	CASSLVAGGYANTEAFF	TGCGCCAGCAGCTTGGTCGCAGGGGGCTATGCGAACACTGAAGCTTTCTTT
TRBV6-5	TRBJ2-2	-	-	CASSYVWRVDGELFF	TGTGCCAGCAGTTACGTTTGGAGGGTGGACGGGGAGCTGTTTTTT
TRBV28	TRBJ2-1	-	-	CASSLISGSYNEQFF	TGTGCCAGCAGCCTCATTAGCGGCTCCTACAATGAGCAGTTCTTC
TRBV27	TRBJ1-2	-	TRBD1	CASSDRGYGYTF	TGTGCCAGCAGCGACAGGGGCTATGGCTACACCTTC
TRBV7-9	TRBJ2-7	-	TRBD1	CASSRPTSGTGAYEQYF	TGTGCCAGCAGCCGACCCACCTCCGGGACAGGGGCCTACGAGCAGTACTTC
TRBV5-1	TRBJ1-5	-	-	CASSLVGDSNQPQHF	TGCGCCAGCAGCTTGGTAGGAGATAGCAATCAGCCCCAGCATTTT
TRBV7-8	TRBJ1-4	-	-	CASSKRGTSEKLFF	TGTGCCAGCAGCAAAAGGGGGACCTCTGAAAAACTGTTTTTT
TRBV14	TRBJ2-1	-	-	CASSQLSSANNEQFF	TGTGCCAGCAGCCAACTCTCTAGCGCAAACAATGAGCAGTTCTTC
TRBV6-6	TRBJ2-1	-	TRBD2	CASSYLRLAANEQFF	TGTGCCAGCAGTTACTTAAGACTAGCGGCGAATGAGCAGTTCTTC
TRBV5-1	TRBJ1-4	-	-	CASSPTTGMDEKLFF	TGCGCCAGCAGCCCGACCACAGGGATGGATGAAAAACTGTTTTTT
TRBV5-6	TRBJ1-6	once	TRBD1	CASRRDSSYNSPLHF	TGTGCCAGCAGAAGGGACAGCTCCTATAATTCACCCCTCCACTTT
TRBV4-1	TRBJ2-1	-	TRBD1	CASSQHSGTALNEQFF	TGCGCCAGCAGCCAACATTCCGGGACAGCTTTAAATGAGCAGTTCTTC
TRBV6-5	TRBJ1-1	-	TRBD1	CASSYRQGPWAFF	TGTGCCAGCAGTTACCGACAGGGCCCGTGGGCTTTCTTT
TRBV7-9	TRBJ2-2	-	-	CASSSDSTTGELFF	TGTGCCAGCAGTTCCGACAGCACCACCGGGGAGCTGTTTTTT
TRBV27	TRBJ2-1	-	TRBD2	CASSRKTTSGVSYNEQFF	TGTGCCAGCAGTAGGAAGACGACTAGCGGGGTCTCCTACAATGAGCAGTTCTTC